One and the same sample provided the 13 T cell receptor beta chains below, sequenced in a study of identical twins. MiXCR was run by TCRdb on the 5' RACE reads, yielding one entry per CDR3 protein. This table has about 200,000 distinct CDR3 sequences, less than 9.5% appearing once. Material: memory (CD45RO+) T cells sorted from blood. Receptors originate from a woman aged 18-29 years in good health.

The chain recombines TRBV20-1 with TRBJ2-3; 10 bases match TRBD2. Looked up from germline, CDR1 is DFQATT and CDR2 is SNEGSKA (reference sequence). The V and J ends lost 0 bases and 2 bases, in that order; junction bases with no gene match: 11. This CDR3 region has 18 residues. CDR3 nucleotide sequence: TGCAGTGCTAGAGATCGGTCTTCTAGCGGGGGCGCCACAGATACGCAGTATTTT. This translates into CSARDRSSSGGATDTQYF.

This clonotype was detected ten times or more. This chain links TRBV5-1 with TRBJ2-2; 9 positions match TRBD2. The CDR3 has 18 amino acids. The junction had 7 bases not matched to a gene; V was cut back by 0 bases and J by 1 base. CDR1 SGHRS and CDR2 YFSETQ come from the germline V gene. CDR3 in DNA: TGCGCCAGCAGCTTGGTGGTAGCGGGGGCCAAGAACACCGGGGAGCTGTTTTTT. Amino acid sequence: CASSLVVAGAKNTGELFF.

The V call is TRBV7-8, the J call TRBJ2-7, with 9 positions matching TRBD2. V shed 5 bases, J shed 3 bases, and the junction held 8 bases outside the gene matches. Germline CDR1 SGHVS, CDR2 FQNEAQ. The CDR3 runs 15 residues. CDR3 sequence reads: CASSPAAGGLYEQYF. The CDR3 nucleotides read TGTGCCAGCAGCCCTGCAGCGGGAGGCCTCTACGAGCAGTACTTC.

The sample holds many counts of this clonotype. The rearrangement links TRBV12-3 or TRBV12-4 to TRBJ1-1; no clear D. The CDR3 contains 13 residues. Trimming removed 3 bases from V and 5 bases from J, with 10 bases in between. The DNA for the CDR3 is TGTGCCAGCAGTTTGGGAAGGTTGACTGAAGCTTTCTTT. It yields the protein CASSLGRLTEAFF.

This clonotype showed up many times. This chain joins TRBV11-1 and TRBJ2-1; 9 nucleotides agree with TRBD2. CDR1 is SGHAT, CDR2 FQDESV, per germline (reference sequence). CDR3 length: 15 amino acids. The V gene end was trimmed by 1 base and the J gene end by 12 bases; junction bases not matched to a gene: 10. The CDR3 protein is CASSLVASGGPGQFF. The CDR3 bases are TGTGCCAGCAGCTTAGTTGCCAGCGGGGGGCCGGGGCAGTTCTTC.

This clonotype was detected ten times or more. This chain uses TRBV6-5 with TRBJ2-3; 9 nucleotides align to TRBD1. This CDR3 has 16 residues. With V trimmed by 2 bases and J by 5 bases, 8 bases remained unmatched. Germline V gives CDR1 MNHEY, CDR2 SVGAGI. CDR3 amino acids: CASSYLLGQGKDTQYF. CDR3 sequence (DNA): TGTGCCAGCAGTTACCTCTTGGGACAGGGCAAAGATACGCAGTATTTT.

This clonotype came up a few times. A clone one base away is much larger, so this may be a read error. The chain links TRBV6-6 to TRBJ2-7; no definite D call. The CDR3 has 11 residues. The germline V gene has CDR1 MNHNY and CDR2 SVGAGI (reference sequence). CDR3 DNA sequence: TGTGCCAGCAGTTACTCCTCCGAGCAGTACTTC. Translated, it gives CASSYSSEQYF.

This clonotype was counted a few times. The genes are TRBV7-2 and TRBJ2-3, with TRBD2 identical over 8 bases. The length of the CDR3 is 16 residues. With V trimmed by 1 base and J by 4 bases, 7 bases remained unmatched. Germline-derived CDR1 and CDR2 are SGHTA and FQGNSA. CDR3 sequence: CASSLVAGTSSDTQYF. CDR3 nucleotides: TGTGCCAGCAGCTTAGTAGCGGGGACCTCTTCAGATACGCAGTATTTT.

This chain connects TRBV5-8 to TRBJ2-5, with TRBD1 identical over 7 bases. The CDR3 contains 15 residues. Losses at the gene ends were 3 bases for V and 0 bases for J; bases not matched to a gene: 5. Per germline, CDR1 SGHTS and CDR2 YDEGEE. The CDR3 loop is CASSSRDRHQETQYF. The CDR3 region has the DNA TGTGCCAGCAGCTCGAGGGACAGACACCAAGAGACCCAGTACTTC.

V usage is TRBV6-2 or TRBV6-3 and J usage is TRBJ2-7; D call uncertain. Trimming took off 0 bases at V and 3 bases at J, with 9 bases between the two ends. Germline assignment: CDR1 MNHEY and CDR2 SVGEGT. The CDR3 covers 14 residues. The CDR3 nucleotides are TGTGCCAGCAGTTACTCGATTCCCGACTACGAGCAGTACTTC. Its translation: CASSYSIPDYEQYF.

This clonotype appeared many times. The rearrangement uses TRBV5-1 and TRBJ2-7; TRBD2 matches at 14 bases. The J segment lost 4 bases and the V segment lost 6 bases, leaving 6 bases of the junction unmatched. The CDR3 is 15 amino acids. Germline V gives CDR1 SGHRS, CDR2 YFSETQ. CDR3 protein: CASTGLAGGKYEQYF. The CDR3 DNA reads TGCGCCAGCACCGGACTAGCGGGAGGCAAATACGAGCAGTACTTC.

This clonotype was recorded many times. The gene calls are TRBV3-1 and TRBJ2-3, with D tentatively TRBD1 (5 bases). The CDR3 has 14 residues. V was pared by 5 bases and J by 5 bases, with 14 bases between. Germline V CDR1 and CDR2: LGHDT, YNNKEL (reference sequence). CDR3: CASSWRERGDTQYF. As DNA, the CDR3 is TGTGCCAGCAGCTGGAGAGAAAGGGGAGATACGCAGTATTTT.

This clonotype was observed at least ten times. The rearrangement links TRBV20-1 to TRBJ1-1; D is uncertain. Trimming took 6 bases from V and 5 from J, leaving 16 bases between them. Germline loops: CDR1 DFQATT, CDR2 SNEGSKA (reference sequence). CDR3 length: 13 residues. For the CDR3, the DNA is TGCAGTGCCGGAGCCGGACGGGGTACTGAAGCTTTCTTT. It translates to CSAGAGRGTEAFF.